These 4 T cell receptor beta chains came from one sample sequenced in a study of blood T cell repertoires in COVID-19. Some clones are missing from TCRdb's copy, which holds only in-frame ones; the method was immunoSEQ multiplex PCR. The table records about 50,000 clones, more than 75% of them present only once. Sequencing was carried out using peripheral blood. These receptor sequences come from a man aged 45-65 years with active or convalescent COVID-19.

The gene calls are TRBV9 and TRBJ2-1; D perhaps matches TRBD2 (5 bases). Trimming removed 3 bases at V and 0 bases at J, with 10 bases between. This CDR3 is built from 15 residues. CDR1 is SGDLS, CDR2 YYNGEE, per germline. The CDR3 DNA is TGTGCCAGCAGCGGGCAGCGGTCCTCCTACAATGAGCAGTTCTTC. This encodes CASSGQRSSYNEQFF.

The chain's CDR3 is CASSDARRRTGELFF. The DNA for the CDR3 is TGTGCCAGCAGCGATGCGAGGCGGAGGACCGGGGAGCTGTTTTTT. The chain uses TRBV5-6 and TRBJ2-2; a weak D match, TRBD2 (5 bases). Germline values: CDR1 SGHDT, CDR2 YYEEEE. Between the trimmed V and J ends, which lost 4 bases and 5 bases, there was a span of 15 bases. The CDR3 has 15 amino acids.

This chain's CDR3 is CASSLQPGQPQHF. As DNA, the CDR3 is TGTGCCAGCAGCCTACAGCCAGGTCAGCCCCAGCATTTT. The chain has TRBV14 and TRBJ1-5; D gene unclear. Trimming stripped 4 bases from V and 6 bases from J, with 10 bases between. The CDR3 loop spans 13 amino acids. The germline V gene encodes CDR1 SGHDN and CDR2 FVKESK.

The V call is TRBV10-3, the J call TRBJ1-1, with 8 nucleotides matching TRBD1. Germline CDR1 reads ENHRY; CDR2 reads SYGVKD. This CDR3 has 15 amino acids. The junction had 10 bases not matched to a gene; V was cut back by 5 bases and J by 5 bases. The CDR3 region has the DNA TGTGCCATCAGTCAAAATACAGGGGGGAGGACTGAAGCTTTCTTT. It is translated as CAISQNTGGRTEAFF.